This T cell receptor (beta chain) was found in a study of blood T cells in healthy people across ages. CDR3 length equals 13 residues. CDR1 and CDR2 from the germline V gene are SQVTM and ANQGSEA. V was pared by 6 bases and J by 6 bases, with 5 bases of the junction left unmatched. A second PCR of roughly 7 to 11 cycles used a sample-barcoded 5' primer and a J-beta primer mix. TCRdb redid the calling of the 5' RACE reads with MiXCR, one entry per CDR3 protein. Counted here are about 680,000 distinct CDR3 sequences, 45% to 50% occurring once; the ten biggest clones make up roughly 31%. The material sequenced was blood. The clonotype was recovered from a woman between 55 and 75 years old in good health. The chain couples TRBV29-1 to TRBJ1-4, with 9 bases lining up with TRBD1. DNA for the CDR3: TGCAGCGTAAACAGGGGGCAGGATGAAAAACTGTTTTTT. This codes for CSVNRGQDEKLFF.